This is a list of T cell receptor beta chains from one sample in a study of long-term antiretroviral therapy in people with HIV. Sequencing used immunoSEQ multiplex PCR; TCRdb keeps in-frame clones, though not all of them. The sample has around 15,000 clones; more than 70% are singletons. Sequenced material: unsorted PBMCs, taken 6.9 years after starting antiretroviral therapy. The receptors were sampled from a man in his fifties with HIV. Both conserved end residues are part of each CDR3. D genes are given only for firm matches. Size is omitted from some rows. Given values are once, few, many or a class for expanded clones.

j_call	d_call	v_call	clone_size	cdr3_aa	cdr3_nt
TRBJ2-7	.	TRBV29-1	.	CSVPGETYEQYF	TGCAGCGTCCCCGGAGAGACCTACGAGCAGTACTTC
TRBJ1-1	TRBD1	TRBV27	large	CASSPTGGTEAFF	TGTGCCAGCAGTCCGACAGGGGGGACGGAAGCTTTCTTT
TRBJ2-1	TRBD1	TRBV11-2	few	CASLTGVGSYNEQFF	TGTGCCAGCTTAACAGGGGTGGGGTCCTACAATGAGCAGTTCTTC
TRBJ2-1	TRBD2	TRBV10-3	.	CAILASGGGPGYNEQFF	TGTGCCATCCTTGCCTCGGGGGGAGGGCCTGGGTACAATGAGCAGTTCTTC
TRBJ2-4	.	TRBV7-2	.	CASSFQTLAKNIQYF	TGTGCCAGCAGCTTTCAAACCCTAGCCAAAAACATTCAGTACTTC
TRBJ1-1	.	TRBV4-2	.	CASSPSGAEAFF	TGTGCCAGCAGCCCCTCTGGCGCTGAAGCTTTCTTT
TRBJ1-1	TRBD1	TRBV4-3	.	CASSQDPRQGAWVGTEAFF	TGCGCCAGCAGCCAAGACCCCCGACAGGGGGCATGGGTCGGCACTGAAGCTTTCTTT
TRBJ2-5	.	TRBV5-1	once	CASSLAAGQETQYF	TGCGCCAGCAGCTTGGCGGCAGGGCAAGAGACCCAGTACTTC
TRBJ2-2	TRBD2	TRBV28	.	CATRLAGGGELFF	TGTGCCACCAGACTAGCGGGAGGCGGGGAGCTGTTTTTT
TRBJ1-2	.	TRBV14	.	CASSQGRYYGYTF	TGTGCCAGCAGCCAAGGCAGATACTATGGCTACACCTTC
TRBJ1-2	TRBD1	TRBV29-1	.	CSGGTGSNYGYTF	TGCAGCGGGGGGACAGGAAGTAACTATGGCTACACCTTC
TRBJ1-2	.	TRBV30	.	CAWDQGKRDNGYTF	TGTGCCTGGGATCAGGGGAAGAGGGATAATGGCTACACCTTC
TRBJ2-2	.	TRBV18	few	CASSTWGTGELFF	TGTGCCAGCTCTACTTGGGGAACCGGGGAGCTGTTTTTT
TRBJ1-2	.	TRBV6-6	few	CASSYPGANYGYTF	TGTGCCAGCAGTTACCCAGGGGCAAACTATGGCTACACCTTC
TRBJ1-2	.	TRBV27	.	CASSWGDNYGYTF	TGTGCCAGCAGTTGGGGGGATAACTATGGCTACACCTTC
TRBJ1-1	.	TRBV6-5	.	CASSFMGGPNTEAFF	TGTGCCAGCAGTTTTATGGGGGGCCCCAACACTGAAGCTTTCTTT
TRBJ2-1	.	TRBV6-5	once	CASSYTGVGYNEQFF	TGTGCCAGCAGTTATACAGGCGTTGGCTACAATGAGCAGTTCTTC
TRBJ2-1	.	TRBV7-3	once	CASSTERNSYNEQFF	TGTGCCAGCAGCACCGAGCGGAACTCCTACAATGAGCAGTTCTTC
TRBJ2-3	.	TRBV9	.	CASSELRDLKGHF	TGTGCCAGCAGCGAACTACGGGACCTAAAAGGGCATTTT
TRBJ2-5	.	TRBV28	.	CASSLFALQTQYF	TGTGCCAGCAGCCTCTTTGCGTTACAGACCCAGTACTTC
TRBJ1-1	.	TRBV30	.	CAWRKGGGTEAFF	TGTGCCTGGAGGAAAGGAGGAGGCACTGAAGCTTTCTTT
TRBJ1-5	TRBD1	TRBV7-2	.	CASSKDRVNQPQHF	TGTGCCAGCAGCAAGGACAGGGTGAATCAGCCCCAGCATTTT
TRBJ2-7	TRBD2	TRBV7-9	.	CASSSGGRAYEQYF	TGTGCCAGCAGCTCGGGCGGGAGGGCCTACGAGCAGTACTTC
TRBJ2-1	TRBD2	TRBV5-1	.	CASSLRGREGDNEQFF	TGCGCCAGCAGCTTAAGGGGGCGGGAGGGGGACAATGAGCAGTTCTTC
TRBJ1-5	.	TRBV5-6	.	CASSRGTTKYQPQHF	TGTGCCAGCAGCCGAGGCACCACTAAGTATCAGCCCCAGCATTTT
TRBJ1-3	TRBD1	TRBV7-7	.	CASSFGTGPGNTIYF	TGTGCTAGCAGCTTCGGGACAGGTCCTGGAAACACCATATATTTT
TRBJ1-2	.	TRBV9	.	CASSVAQGYGYTF	TGTGCCAGCAGCGTAGCTCAGGGCTATGGCTACACCTTC
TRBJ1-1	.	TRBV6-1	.	CASIRTGDTEAFF	TGTGCCAGCATTAGAACGGGGGACACTGAAGCTTTCTTT
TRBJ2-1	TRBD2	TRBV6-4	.	CASSVLAGGYNEQFF	TGTGCCAGCAGTGTTCTAGCGGGGGGCTACAATGAGCAGTTCTTC
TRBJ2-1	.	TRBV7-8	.	CASSLDYQWNEQFF	TGTGCCAGCAGCTTAGACTACCAGTGGAATGAGCAGTTCTTC
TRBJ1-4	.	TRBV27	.	CASSHSGSTNEKLFF	TGTGCCAGCAGCCACTCAGGATCAACTAATGAAAAACTGTTTTTT
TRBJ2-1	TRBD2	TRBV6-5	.	CASTLLAGGRDEQFF	TGTGCCAGCACACTACTAGCGGGGGGAAGGGATGAGCAGTTCTTC
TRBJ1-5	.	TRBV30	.	CAWTMPGGNYQPQHF	TGTGCCTGGACAATGCCCGGGGGCAACTATCAGCCCCAGCATTTT
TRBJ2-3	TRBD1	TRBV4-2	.	CASSRVTGGADTQYF	TGTGCCAGCAGTCGAGTAACAGGGGGCGCGGATACGCAGTATTTT
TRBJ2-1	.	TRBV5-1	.	CASSLVSGALGGYNEQFF	TGCGCCAGCAGCTTGGTTTCGGGAGCCCTTGGGGGATACAATGAGCAGTTCTTC
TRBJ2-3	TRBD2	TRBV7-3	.	CASSLAGVGTDTQYF	TGTGCCAGCAGCCTAGCGGGAGTCGGGACAGATACGCAGTATTTT
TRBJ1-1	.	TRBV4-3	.	CASSQDPGLYTEAFF	TGCGCCAGCAGCCAAGATCCAGGGTTATACACTGAAGCTTTCTTT
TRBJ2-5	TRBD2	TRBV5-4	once	CASSGWLAGVDETQYF	TGTGCCAGCAGCGGATGGTTAGCGGGTGTGGACGAGACCCAGTACTTC
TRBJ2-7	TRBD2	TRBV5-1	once	CASSSTGTSGNEQYF	TGCGCCAGCAGCTCTACCGGGACTAGCGGAAACGAGCAGTACTTC
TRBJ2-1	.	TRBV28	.	CASSSLRRWHNEQFF	TGTGCCAGCAGTTCTCTTAGGAGGTGGCACAATGAGCAGTTCTTC
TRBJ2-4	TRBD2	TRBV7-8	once	CASSILAGGPKNIQYF	TGTGCCAGCAGCATACTAGCGGGAGGGCCCAAAAACATTCAGTACTTC
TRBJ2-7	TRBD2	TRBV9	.	CASSGEGSSYEQYF	TGTGCCAGCAGCGGGGAGGGGAGTTCCTACGAGCAGTACTTC
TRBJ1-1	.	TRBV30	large	CASRTSNTEAFF	TGTGCCTCAAGGACATCGAACACTGAAGCTTTCTTT
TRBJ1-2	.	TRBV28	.	CASSLIPTGAYGYTF	TGTGCCAGCAGTTTAATCCCAACAGGAGCCTATGGCTACACCTTC
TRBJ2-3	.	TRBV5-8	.	CASILLWGGADTQYF	TGTGCCAGCATCTTGCTATGGGGTGGGGCAGATACGCAGTATTTT
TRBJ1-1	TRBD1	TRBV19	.	CASRVPGQGTEAFF	TGTGCCAGTAGAGTGCCGGGACAGGGGACTGAAGCTTTCTTT
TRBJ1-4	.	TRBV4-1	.	CASSSPGQGYDEKLFF	TGCGCCAGCAGCTCCCCCGGGCAGGGATACGATGAAAAACTGTTTTTT
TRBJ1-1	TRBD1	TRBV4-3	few	CASSQERGQVAAEAFF	TGCGCCAGCAGCCAAGAGCGGGGACAGGTGGCCGCTGAAGCTTTCTTT
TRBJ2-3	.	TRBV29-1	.	CSVDGRGTDTQYF	TGCAGCGTTGATGGAAGGGGCACAGATACGCAGTATTTT
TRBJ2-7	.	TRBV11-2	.	CASSLDIHEQYF	TGTGCCAGCAGCTTAGATATCCACGAGCAGTACTTC
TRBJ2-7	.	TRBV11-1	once	CASSLPERAEYEQYF	TGTGCCAGCAGCTTACCCGAGCGGGCAGAGTACGAGCAGTACTTC
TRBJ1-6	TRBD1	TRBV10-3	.	CAIRGQGVENSPLHF	TGTGCCATCAGGGGACAGGGGGTGGAGAATTCACCCCTCCACTTT
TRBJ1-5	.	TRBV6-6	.	CASSLDPSGDQPQHF	TGTGCCAGCAGTCTAGACCCATCCGGGGATCAGCCCCAGCATTTT
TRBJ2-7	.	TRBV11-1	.	CASSLARGSISYEQYF	TGTGCCAGCAGCTTAGCCCGGGGTTCTATCTCCTACGAGCAGTACTTC